This is a list of T cell receptor beta chains from one sample in a study of response to subunit inactivated influenza vaccine. MiXCR, applied by TCRdb to the RT-PCR reads, yields one record per CDR3 protein. The sample shows 600,000 to 700,000 distinct CDR3 sequences, about 15% of them seen only once. The sample consisted of PBMCs from blood, taken roughly 2 weeks before vaccination. The receptor source for this set is a man aged 45 to 65 who received an inactivated influenza vaccine. The CDR3 runs from the conserved cysteine through the conserved F or W. A D gene is named only where the DNA matches it firmly. Clone size is not always given. Where it is, it says once, few, many or a class for expanded clones.

V	length	D	size	J	DNA	CDR3
TRBV10-3	16	TRBD2	-	TRBJ2-3	TGTGCCATCAGGGCTAGCGGGGGCCCTAGCACAGATACGCAGTATTTT	CAIRASGGPSTDTQYF
TRBV3-1	17	-	-	TRBJ2-5	TGTGCCAGCAGCTACCGTGGAGTGTCGAGCGAACAAGAGACCCAGTACTTC	CASSYRGVSSEQETQYF
TRBV28	15	TRBD2	-	TRBJ2-4	TGTGCCAGCAGTTTACTTGGGCTAGCGGATAACATTCAGTACTTC	CASSLLGLADNIQYF
TRBV7-2	17	-	-	TRBJ1-6	TGTGCCAGCATCGATAATCGGGCGAGCTCCTATAATTCACCCCTCCACTTT	CASIDNRASSYNSPLHF
TRBV12-3/TRBV12-4	17	-	-	TRBJ2-6	TGTGCCAGCAGTCCCGGGCCATTCGGCTCTGGGGCCAACGTCCTGACTTTC	CASSPGPFGSGANVLTF
TRBV7-9	11	-	many	TRBJ2-1	TGTGCCAGCAGCTTGGAGGGTGAGCAGTTCTTC	CASSLEGEQFF
TRBV28	12	-	-	TRBJ1-2	TGTGCCGGCGGAAAAGGACGGAGAGGCTACACCTTC	CAGGKGRRGYTF
TRBV20-1	13	-	-	TRBJ2-7	TGCAGTGGAATTTCCGGGAAAGGCTACGAGCAGTACTTC	CSGISGKGYEQYF
TRBV28	13	-	few	TRBJ2-1	TGTGCCAGCAGCGCAAAGGGGTTGAATGAGCAGTTCTTC	CASSAKGLNEQFF
TRBV20-1	14	-	few	TRBJ2-1	TGCAGTGCTAGTCCCGGGTCGGGACACAATGAGCAGTTCTTC	CSASPGSGHNEQFF
TRBV5-1	12	-	few	TRBJ2-3	TGCGCCAGCCATACTAGCCAATCTACGCAGTATTTT	CASHTSQSTQYF
TRBV28	16	-	-	TRBJ1-1	TGTGCCAGCAGTGATCCGTGGGACACCGGGGGCCCTGAAGCTTTCTTT	CASSDPWDTGGPEAFF
TRBV6-1	15	-	-	TRBJ1-6	TGTGCCTCATCCGGGGGGCCGCCTTATAATTCACCCCTCCACTTT	CASSGGPPYNSPLHF
TRBV3-1	15	TRBD1	-	TRBJ2-7	TGTGCCAGCAGCCAAGGTTACAGGGGATCCTACGAGCAGTACTTC	CASSQGYRGSYEQYF
TRBV12-3/TRBV12-4	11	-	many	TRBJ2-1	TGTGCCAGCAGATATGATAATGAGCAGTTCTTC	CASRYDNEQFF
TRBV29-1	13	TRBD1	-	TRBJ2-2	TGCAGCGTACGACAGGGGGCCGGCGGGGAGCTGTTTTTT	CSVRQGAGGELFF
TRBV6-2/TRBV6-3	14	TRBD1	many	TRBJ2-2	TGTGCCAGCGACAGGGGCCAGAACACCGGGGAGCTGTTTTTT	CASDRGQNTGELFF
TRBV7-9	14	-	few	TRBJ2-3	TGTGCCAGCAGCTTAACCTTAACCACAGATACGCAGTATTTT	CASSLTLTTDTQYF